The 16 T cell receptor beta chains reported below all come from one sample, sequenced in a study of T cell responses to AZD1222 COVID-19 vaccine. Assay used: immunoSEQ multiplex PCR; TCRdb lists only in-frame clones, some missing. The profile shows some 170,000 clones, less than 90% of them singletons. The sample was peripheral blood, taken on day 0 of AZD1222 vaccination. The receptors derive from an adult in good health.

This clone occurred once. The chain uses TRBV19 and TRBJ1-4; the match to TRBD1 covers 11 bases. CDR3 size: 15 residues. With 5 bases clipped from V and 6 bases from J, the junction kept 5 bases outside the gene matches. Germline CDR1 is LNHDA and CDR2 is SQIVND (reference sequence). The CDR3 here is CASSGQGASHEKLFF. CDR3 DNA: TGTGCCAGTAGTGGACAGGGGGCCAGCCATGAAAAACTGTTTTTT.

The chain carries TRBV20-1 and TRBJ2-7; D gene unclear. Trimming stripped 3 bases from V and 0 bases from J, with 12 bases between. The CDR3 extends over 14 amino acids. Germline V gene lookup returns CDR1 DFQATT and CDR2 SNEGSKA (reference sequence). The CDR3 loop reads CSASSSLSSYEQYF. The CDR3 DNA follows: TGCAGTGCTAGTTCGAGTCTTTCCTCCTACGAGCAGTACTTC.

This clone was detected many times. The genes are TRBV10-3 and TRBJ2-7; possible D gene TRBD2, 5 bases. The CDR3 contains 13 residues. Germline CDR1 is ENHRY and CDR2 is SYGVKD. Trimming shortened V by 10 bases and J by 2 bases, and 15 bases separated the two germline ends. Here the CDR3 reads CATRVAPTYEQYV. CDR3 DNA sequence: TGTGCCACCCGTGTAGCGCCCACCTACGAGCAGTACGTC.

This sequence joins TRBV30 and TRBJ2-2; 10 bases align to TRBD2. V dropped 4 bases and J dropped 3; count of bases not matched to a gene: 8. The V gene's germline CDR1 is GTSNPN and CDR2 SVGIG (reference sequence). The CDR3 is 16 residues long. The CDR3 region is CAWMFVAGGDTGELFF. The DNA of the CDR3 is TGTGCCTGGATGTTTGTAGCGGGGGGCGACACCGGGGAGCTGTTTTTT.

This chain connects TRBV7-9 to TRBJ1-1; D uncertain. The ends were cut back, 2 bases at V and 0 bases at J, with 4 bases in the middle. Germline lookup yields CDR1 SEHNR and CDR2 FQNEAQ (reference sequence). This CDR3 is built from 13 residues. CDR3: CASSLFMNTEAFF. CDR3 in DNA: TGTGCCAGCAGCTTATTTATGAACACTGAAGCTTTCTTT.

The chain carries TRBV6-6 and TRBJ2-1; no clear D. The CDR3 has 11 amino acids. V gave up 6 bases and J gave up 5 bases, with 5 bases separating them. CDR1 is MNHNY and CDR2 is SVGAGI in the germline V gene (reference sequence). CDR3 sequence: CASRRNNEQFF. CDR3 coding DNA: TGTGCCAGCAGGCGTAACAATGAGCAGTTCTTC.

The rearrangement links TRBV5-1 to TRBJ2-2; the match to TRBD2 covers 14 bases. V shed 3 bases, J shed 2 bases, and the junction held 9 bases outside the gene matches. The V gene's germline CDR1 is SGHRS and CDR2 YFSETQ. This CDR3 has 19 residues. This CDR3 is CASSSGLAGVGSNTGELFF. The CDR3 DNA reads as TGCGCCAGCAGCTCGGGACTAGCGGGAGTGGGATCAAACACCGGGGAGCTGTTTTTT.

The chain uses TRBV5-4 and TRBJ2-5; D gene ambiguous. V lost 1 base to trimming and J lost 5 bases, with 9 bases between them. CDR1 is SGHNT and CDR2 is YYREEE in the germline V gene (reference sequence). The CDR3 runs 13 residues. CDR3 sequence reads: CASSLTGLETQYF. The CDR3 DNA is TGTGCCAGCAGCTTGACGGGCCTGGAGACCCAGTACTTC.

The chain uses TRBV6-5 and TRBJ2-7, with D perhaps matching TRBD1 (6 bases). In germline, CDR1 is MNHEY, CDR2 SVGAGI. CDR3 length equals 12 residues. V shed 6 bases and J shed 4 bases, with 10 bases lying between them. Here the CDR3 DNA reads TGTGCCAGCAGCACCACAGGGTACGAGCAGTACTTC. Translated: CASSTTGYEQYF.

For the CDR3, the DNA is TGTGCCAGCAAGACGGGCAGTTACAATGAGCAGTTCTTC. It translates to CASKTGSYNEQFF. The gene calls are TRBV6-5 and TRBJ2-1; no clear D gene. The CDR3 loop spans 13 amino acids. Germline V lookup: CDR1 MNHEY, CDR2 SVGAGI. Trimming removed 7 bases from V and 4 bases from J, with 11 bases in between.

With regard to this clone: Different DNA sequences within this sample yield the same CDR3. V is TRBV18 and J is TRBJ1-1; no reliable D call. The V gene lost 2 bases and the J gene lost 1 base, with 5 bases spanning the gap. The CDR3 has 13 amino acids. Germline CDR1 KGHSH, CDR2 LQKENI. The CDR3 DNA follows: TGTGCCAGCTCACCAGGAGGGAACACTGAAGCTTTCTTT. As protein: CASSPGGNTEAFF.

V and J are TRBV9 and TRBJ2-1; 10 nucleotides line up with TRBD1. V lost 2 bases to trimming and J lost 3 bases; unmatched junction nucleotides: 5. Germline-derived CDR1 and CDR2 are SGDLS and YYNGEE. The CDR3 sequence is 16 residues long. The CDR3 DNA reads TGTGCCAGCAGCGTGAGACAGGGGGCTGTCTACAATGAGCAGTTCTTC. This translates into CASSVRQGAVYNEQFF.

The CDR3 loop is CASAGEGNTEAFF. DNA of the CDR3: TGTGCCAGTGCGGGGGAAGGGAACACTGAAGCTTTCTTT. The chain employs TRBV12-3 or TRBV12-4 and TRBJ1-1, with D possibly TRBD1 on 5 matching bases. The CDR3 has 13 residues. The ends were cut back, 9 bases at V and 1 base at J, with 12 bases in the middle.

The chain recombines TRBV27 with TRBJ2-1; the match to TRBD2 covers 12 bases. CDR1 and CDR2 (germline): MNHEY, SMNVEV (reference sequence). J lost 8 bases, V lost 3 bases, and 8 bases had no gene match. The CDR3 sequence is 16 residues long. CDR3 residues: CASSFSASGRAHEQFF. CDR3 in DNA: TGTGCCAGCAGTTTCTCTGCTAGCGGGAGGGCCCATGAGCAGTTCTTC.

This clone has more than one count but fewer than ten. V usage is TRBV6-1 and J usage is TRBJ1-2; TRBD1 matches 7 bases. The trim removed 2 bases at V and 4 bases at J, leaving 7 bases unmatched. CDR3 size: 15 residues. Germline loops: CDR1 MNHNS, CDR2 SASEGT. The CDR3 spells CASSEFSGGSYGYTF. CDR3 DNA sequence: TGTGCCAGCAGTGAATTTTCAGGGGGGAGCTATGGCTACACCTTC.

This chain connects TRBV7-2 to TRBJ2-2; 16 nucleotides match TRBD2. Trimming at V came to 5 bases and at J to 4 bases, leaving 4 bases not matched to a gene. The CDR3 covers 17 residues. Looked up from germline, CDR1 is SGHTA and CDR2 is FQGNSA. CDR3 protein: CASSRGLAGGGTGELFF. For the CDR3, the DNA is TGTGCCAGCAGCCGGGGACTAGCGGGAGGGGGCACCGGGGAGCTGTTTTTT. Based on the CDR3 plus reference TRBV7-2 and TRBJ2-2, the full variable domain is GAGVSQSPSNKVTEKGKDVELRCDPISGHTALYWYRQSLGQGLEFLIYFQGNSAPDKSGLPSDRFSAERTGGSVSTLTIQRTQQEDSAVYLCASSRGLAGGGTGELFFGEGSRLTVL.